Presented here are 15 T cell receptor beta chains from one specimen sequenced in a study of T cell responses to AZD1222 COVID-19 vaccine. Data came from immunoSEQ multiplex PCR; TCRdb stores just in-frame clones and leaves some out. Seen here are approximately 140,000 clones, approximately 90% observed once, and the top ten hold 5.2%. Sequenced here: peripheral blood, sampled on day 0 of AZD1222 vaccination. These receptor sequences come from an adult in good health.

This sequence joins TRBV6-5 and TRBJ1-1; tentative D call: TRBD1 (6 bases). Germline loops: CDR1 MNHEY, CDR2 SVGAGI. V lost 7 bases and J 4 bases, leaving 10 bases between the germline ends. This CDR3 has 12 amino acids. The CDR3 reads CASIQGITEAFF. The CDR3 nucleotides read TGTGCCAGCATCCAGGGGATCACTGAAGCTTTCTTT.

V and J are TRBV7-2 and TRBJ2-3; 12 bases agree with TRBD2. This CDR3 spans 19 amino acids. The junction had 11 bases not matched to a gene; V was cut back by 4 bases and J by 0 bases. The germline CDR1 and CDR2 sequences are SGHTA and FQGNSA. Here the CDR3 reads CASSYGLAGTSLSTDTQYF. CDR3 in DNA: TGTGCCAGCAGCTACGGACTAGCGGGGACCAGCCTTAGCACAGATACGCAGTATTTT. Complete variable domain (other parts from reference TRBV7-2 and TRBJ2-3): GAGVSQSPSNKVTEKGKDVELRCDPISGHTALYWYRQSLGQGLEFLIYFQGNSAPDKSGLPSDRFSAERTGGSVSTLTIQRTQQEDSAVYLCASSYGLAGTSLSTDTQYFGPGTRLTVL.

The rearrangement links TRBV29-1 to TRBJ2-3, with D hard to call. The CDR3 extends over 12 amino acids. The V end was cut by 3 bases, the J end by 0 bases, with 4 bases between. Per germline, CDR1 SQVTM and CDR2 ANQGSEA. CDR3 nucleotides: TGCAGCGTTGATCCTAGCACAGATACGCAGTATTTT. Protein: CSVDPSTDTQYF.

The chain employs TRBV18 and TRBJ2-1; 11 bases align to TRBD2. Germline V gene sequence: CDR1 KGHSH, CDR2 LQKENI. CDR3 length equals 14 residues. After removal of 3 bases from V and 7 bases from J, the junction contained 2 bases not matched to a gene. CDR3 protein: CASSPVAGGNEQFF. Here the CDR3 DNA reads TGTGCCAGCTCACCGGTAGCGGGAGGGAATGAGCAGTTCTTC.

This chain joins TRBV7-3 and TRBJ1-1; D is possibly TRBD1 (6 bases). The CDR3 has 13 amino acids. Trimming pared 2 bases from V and 4 bases from J, leaving 8 bases between. CDR1 and CDR2 (germline): SGHTA, FQGTGA. The CDR3 is CASSLAGATEAFF. The CDR3 DNA sequence: TGTGCCAGCAGCTTAGCAGGGGCCACTGAAGCTTTCTTT.

CDR3 in amino acids: CASSGSGSGTGELFF. CDR3 coding DNA: TGCGCCAGCAGCGGCAGCGGGAGTGGAACCGGGGAGCTGTTTTTT. This chain connects TRBV5-1 to TRBJ2-2, with 8 bases that match TRBD2. V lost 4 bases, J lost 5 bases, and 7 bases stayed unmatched. In germline, CDR1 is SGHRS, CDR2 YFSETQ. This CDR3 contains 15 residues.

This clone was recorded once. This chain connects TRBV15 to TRBJ2-7; D may be TRBD2 (6 bases). Germline V gene data show CDR1 as LNHNV and CDR2 as YYDKDF (reference sequence). V gave up 5 bases and J gave up 5 bases, with 19 bases separating them. The CDR3 sequence is 15 residues long. CDR3 in amino acids: CATSSGRGRRHEQYF. CDR3 DNA: TGTGCCACCAGCTCAGGGCGGGGTAGACGGCACGAGCAGTACTTC. Drawing the rest from reference TRBV15 and TRBJ2-7, the complete variable domain is DAMVIQNPRYQVTQFGKPVTLSCSQTLNHNVMYWYQQKSSQAPKLLFHYYDKDFNNEADTPDNFQSRRPNTSFCFLDIRSPGLGDTAMYLCATSSGRGRRHEQYFGPGTRLTVT.

The chain has TRBV2 and TRBJ2-2; a possible D gene is TRBD1 (6 bases). Germline V gene lookup returns CDR1 SNHLY and CDR2 FYNNEI. V shed 3 bases and J shed 4 bases, with 15 bases lying between them. The CDR3 runs to 16 residues. The CDR3 coding sequence is TGTGCCAGCAGTGAGCCCATCAGGGGCATCACCGGGGAGCTGTTTTTT. Translation: CASSEPIRGITGELFF. The entire variable domain, with the rest obtained from reference TRBV2 and TRBJ2-2, is as follows: EPEVTQTPSHQVTQMGQEVILRCVPISNHLYFYWYRQILGQKVEFLVSFYNNEISEKSEIFDDQFSVERPDGSNFTLKIRSTKLEDSAMYFCASSEPIRGITGELFFGEGSRLTVL.

In this sample, this clone turned up once. The chain carries TRBV11-2 and TRBJ1-2; D gene ambiguous. Trimming removed 5 bases at V and 1 base at J, with 17 bases between. Germline V gene data show CDR1 as SGHAT and CDR2 as FQNNGV. The CDR3 sequence is 16 residues long. CDR3 sequence reads: CASSPKSWDLNYGYTF. The CDR3 coding sequence is TGTGCCAGCAGCCCTAAATCGTGGGATCTTAACTATGGCTACACCTTC.

CDR3 loop: CASSLAEQGETQYF. CDR3 nucleotide sequence: TGCGCCAGCAGCTTGGCCGAACAGGGGGAGACCCAGTACTTC. This chain connects TRBV5-1 to TRBJ2-5; 7 bases fit TRBD1. This CDR3 has 14 residues. Germline V gene lookup returns CDR1 SGHRS and CDR2 YFSETQ. V trimming: 0 bases; J trimming: 5 bases; junction bases outside the gene matches: 4.

This chain uses TRBV18 with TRBJ1-1; D uncertain. This CDR3 comprises 15 residues. V lost 6 bases and J 1 base, leaving 15 bases between the germline ends. Germline CDR1 reads KGHSH; CDR2 reads LQKENI. CDR3 nucleotide sequence: TGTGCCAGCTCGTTTCTGCCGCGGGGGAACACTGAAGCTTTCTTT. Its protein is CASSFLPRGNTEAFF.

In DNA form, the CDR3 reads TGTGCCAGCAGCTTTTACAGGTCAGGGGGCCACACTGAAGCTTTCTTT. This sequence encodes CASSFYRSGGHTEAFF. The genes are TRBV7-8 and TRBJ1-1; 8 bases line up with TRBD1. V shed 3 bases, J shed 3 bases, and the junction held 9 bases outside the gene matches. This CDR3 has 16 amino acids. In germline, CDR1 is SGHVS, CDR2 FQNEAQ.

The chain links TRBV7-9 to TRBJ1-3; D possibly corresponds to TRBD1 (6 bases). Between the trimmed V and J ends, which lost 5 bases and 4 bases, there was a span of 9 bases. In germline, CDR1 is SEHNR, CDR2 FQNEAQ (reference sequence). This CDR3 has 13 residues. DNA for the CDR3: TGTGCCAGCAGCATAGGGGGAGGAAACACCATATATTTT. It yields the protein CASSIGGGNTIYF.

The genes are TRBV27 and TRBJ1-5; no clear D gene. Germline CDR1 reads MNHEY; CDR2 reads SMNVEV (reference sequence). The CDR3 is 15 amino acids. V gave up 4 bases and J gave up 6 bases, with 16 bases separating them. The CDR3: CASSSLGGLGQPQHF. The CDR3, as DNA: TGTGCCAGCAGTTCCCTGGGAGGGTTGGGTCAGCCCCAGCATTTT.

The genes are TRBV6-5 and TRBJ1-1; D uncertain. Germline-derived CDR1 and CDR2 are MNHEY and SVGAGI. Deletions cut 2 bases from V and 2 bases from J, with 6 bases between. The CDR3 covers 13 residues. The CDR3 DNA is TGTGCCAGCAGTTACAGCGTTAACACTGAAGCTTTCTTT. Translation gives CASSYSVNTEAFF.